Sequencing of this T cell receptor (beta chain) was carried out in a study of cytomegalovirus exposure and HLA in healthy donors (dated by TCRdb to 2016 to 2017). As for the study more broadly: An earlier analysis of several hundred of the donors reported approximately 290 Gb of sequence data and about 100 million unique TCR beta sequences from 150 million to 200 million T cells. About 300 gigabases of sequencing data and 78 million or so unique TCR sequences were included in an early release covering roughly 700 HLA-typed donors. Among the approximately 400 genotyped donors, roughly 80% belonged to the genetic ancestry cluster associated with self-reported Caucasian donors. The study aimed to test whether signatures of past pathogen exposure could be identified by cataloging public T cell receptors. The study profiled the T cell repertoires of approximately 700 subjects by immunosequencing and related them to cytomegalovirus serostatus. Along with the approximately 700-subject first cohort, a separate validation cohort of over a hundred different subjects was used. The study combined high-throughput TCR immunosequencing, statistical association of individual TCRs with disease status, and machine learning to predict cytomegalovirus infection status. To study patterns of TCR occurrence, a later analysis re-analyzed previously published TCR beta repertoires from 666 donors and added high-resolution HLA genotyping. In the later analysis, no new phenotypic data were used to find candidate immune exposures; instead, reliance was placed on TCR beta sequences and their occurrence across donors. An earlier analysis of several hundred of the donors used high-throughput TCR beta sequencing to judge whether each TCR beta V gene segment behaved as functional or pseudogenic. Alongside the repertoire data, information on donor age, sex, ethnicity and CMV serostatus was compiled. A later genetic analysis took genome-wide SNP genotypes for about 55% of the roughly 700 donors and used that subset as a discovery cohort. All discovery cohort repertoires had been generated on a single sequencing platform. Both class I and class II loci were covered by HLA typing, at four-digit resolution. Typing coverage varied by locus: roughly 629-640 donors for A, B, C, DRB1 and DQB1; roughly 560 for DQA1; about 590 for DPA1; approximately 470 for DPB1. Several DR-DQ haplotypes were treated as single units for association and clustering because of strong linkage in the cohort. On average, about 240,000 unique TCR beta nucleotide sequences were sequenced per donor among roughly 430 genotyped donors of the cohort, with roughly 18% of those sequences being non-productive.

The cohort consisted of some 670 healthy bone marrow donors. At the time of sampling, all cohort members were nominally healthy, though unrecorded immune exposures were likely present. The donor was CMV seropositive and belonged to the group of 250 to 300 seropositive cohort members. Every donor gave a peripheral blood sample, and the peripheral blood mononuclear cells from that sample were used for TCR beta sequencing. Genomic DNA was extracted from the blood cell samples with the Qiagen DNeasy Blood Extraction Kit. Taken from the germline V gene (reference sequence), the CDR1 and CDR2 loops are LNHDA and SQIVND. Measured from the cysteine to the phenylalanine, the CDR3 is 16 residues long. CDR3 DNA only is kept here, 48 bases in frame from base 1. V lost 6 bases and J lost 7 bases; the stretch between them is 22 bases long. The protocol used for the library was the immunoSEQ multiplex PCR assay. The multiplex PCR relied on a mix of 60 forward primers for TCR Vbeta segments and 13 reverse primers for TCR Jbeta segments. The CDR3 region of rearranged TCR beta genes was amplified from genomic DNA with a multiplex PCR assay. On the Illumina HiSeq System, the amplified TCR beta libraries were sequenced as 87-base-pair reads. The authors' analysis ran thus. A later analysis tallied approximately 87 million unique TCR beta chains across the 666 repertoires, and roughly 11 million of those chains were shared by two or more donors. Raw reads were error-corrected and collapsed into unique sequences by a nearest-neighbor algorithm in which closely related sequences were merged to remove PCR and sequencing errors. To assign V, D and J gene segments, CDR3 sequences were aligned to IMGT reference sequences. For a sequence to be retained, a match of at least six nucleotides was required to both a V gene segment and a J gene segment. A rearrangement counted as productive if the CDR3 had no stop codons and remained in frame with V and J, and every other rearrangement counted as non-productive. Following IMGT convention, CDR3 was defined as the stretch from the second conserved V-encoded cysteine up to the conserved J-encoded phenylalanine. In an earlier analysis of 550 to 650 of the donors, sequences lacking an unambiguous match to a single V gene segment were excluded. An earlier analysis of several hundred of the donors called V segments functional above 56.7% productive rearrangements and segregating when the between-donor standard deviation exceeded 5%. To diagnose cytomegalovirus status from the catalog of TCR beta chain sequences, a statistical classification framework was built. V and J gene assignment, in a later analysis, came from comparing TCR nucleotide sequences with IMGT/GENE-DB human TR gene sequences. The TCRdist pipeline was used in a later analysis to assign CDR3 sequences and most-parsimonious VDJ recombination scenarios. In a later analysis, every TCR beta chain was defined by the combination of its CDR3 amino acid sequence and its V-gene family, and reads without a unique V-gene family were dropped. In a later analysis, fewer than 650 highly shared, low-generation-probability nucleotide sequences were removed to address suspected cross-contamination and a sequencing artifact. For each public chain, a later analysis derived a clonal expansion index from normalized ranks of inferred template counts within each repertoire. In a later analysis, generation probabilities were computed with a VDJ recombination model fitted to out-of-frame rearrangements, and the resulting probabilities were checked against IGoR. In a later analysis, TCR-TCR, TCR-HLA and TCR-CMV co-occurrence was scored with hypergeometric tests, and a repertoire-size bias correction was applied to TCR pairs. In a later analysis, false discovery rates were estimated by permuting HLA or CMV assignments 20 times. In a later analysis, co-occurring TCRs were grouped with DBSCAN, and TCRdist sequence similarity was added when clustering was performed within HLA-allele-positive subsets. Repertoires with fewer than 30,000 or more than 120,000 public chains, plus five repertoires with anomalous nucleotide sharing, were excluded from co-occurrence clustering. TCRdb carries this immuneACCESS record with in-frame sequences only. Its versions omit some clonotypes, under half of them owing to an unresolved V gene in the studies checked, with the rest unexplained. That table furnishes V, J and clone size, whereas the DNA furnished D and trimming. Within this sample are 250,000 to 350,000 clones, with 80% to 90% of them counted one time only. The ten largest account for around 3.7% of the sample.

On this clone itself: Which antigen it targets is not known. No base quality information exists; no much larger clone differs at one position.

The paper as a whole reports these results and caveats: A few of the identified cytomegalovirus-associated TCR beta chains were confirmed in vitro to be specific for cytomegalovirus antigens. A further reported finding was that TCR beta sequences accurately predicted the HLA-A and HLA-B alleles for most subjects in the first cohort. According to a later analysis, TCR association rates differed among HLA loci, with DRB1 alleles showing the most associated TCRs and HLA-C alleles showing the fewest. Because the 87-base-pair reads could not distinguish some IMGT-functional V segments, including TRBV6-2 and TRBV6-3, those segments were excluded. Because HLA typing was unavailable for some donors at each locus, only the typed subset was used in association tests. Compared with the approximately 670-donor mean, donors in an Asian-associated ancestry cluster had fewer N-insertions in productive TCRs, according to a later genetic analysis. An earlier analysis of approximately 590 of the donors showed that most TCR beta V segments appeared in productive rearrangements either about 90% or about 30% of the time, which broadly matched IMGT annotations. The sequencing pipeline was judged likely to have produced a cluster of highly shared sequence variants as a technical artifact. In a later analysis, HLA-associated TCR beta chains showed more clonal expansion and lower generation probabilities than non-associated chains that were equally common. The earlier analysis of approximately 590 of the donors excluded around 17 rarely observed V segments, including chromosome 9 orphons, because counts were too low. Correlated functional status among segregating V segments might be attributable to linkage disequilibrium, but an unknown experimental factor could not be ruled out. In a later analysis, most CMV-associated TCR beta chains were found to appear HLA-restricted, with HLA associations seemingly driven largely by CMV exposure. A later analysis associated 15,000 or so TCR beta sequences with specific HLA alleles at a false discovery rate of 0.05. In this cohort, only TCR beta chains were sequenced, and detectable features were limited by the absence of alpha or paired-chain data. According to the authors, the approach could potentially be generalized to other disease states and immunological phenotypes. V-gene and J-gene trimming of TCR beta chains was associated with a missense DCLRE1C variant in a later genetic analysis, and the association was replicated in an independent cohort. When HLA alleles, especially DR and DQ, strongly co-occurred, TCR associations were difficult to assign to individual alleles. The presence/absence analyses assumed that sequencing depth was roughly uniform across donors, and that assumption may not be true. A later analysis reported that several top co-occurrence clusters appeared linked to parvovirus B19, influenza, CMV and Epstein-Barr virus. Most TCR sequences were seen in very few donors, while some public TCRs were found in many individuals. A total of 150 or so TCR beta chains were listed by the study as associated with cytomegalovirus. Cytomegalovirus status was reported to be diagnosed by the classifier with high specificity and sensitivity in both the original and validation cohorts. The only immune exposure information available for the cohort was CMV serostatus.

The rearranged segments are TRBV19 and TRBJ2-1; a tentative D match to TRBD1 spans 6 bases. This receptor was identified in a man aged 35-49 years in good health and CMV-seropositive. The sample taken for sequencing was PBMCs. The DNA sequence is TGTGCCAGTAGCACGATAGTTTACAGGGAAATAAATGAGCAGTTCTTC. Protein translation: CASSTIVYREINEQFF.